This TCR beta chain originates from a study of radiotherapy plus CTLA-4 blockade in lung cancer. Each patient with chemo-refractory metastatic non-small-cell lung cancer was treated with focal radiation plus CTLA-4 blockade using ipilimumab. Comment on this clone: What it recognizes is unknown.

Profiling relied on immunoSEQ multiplex PCR, and the TCRdb table lists in-frame clones only, not all of them. This table has some 110,000 clones, about four fifths appearing once. Overall study findings and caveats: According to reports, early shifts in blood T cell clones, alongside interferon-beta, forecast response most accurately. Blood saw expansion of tumor-derived TCR clones after radiotherapy plus ipilimumab.

The CDR3 loop spans 12 amino acids. V shed 2 bases and J shed 4 bases, with 8 bases lying between them. Germline CDR1 reads GTSNPN; CDR2 reads SVGIG (reference sequence). This TCR came from a human donor with non-small cell lung cancer who had a partial response to radiotherapy plus ipilimumab. Sequencing was performed on peripheral blood, taken from a patient treated with radiotherapy plus ipilimumab. The chain joins TRBV30 to TRBJ1-2, with unresolved D. The CDR3 region is CAWSPGVYGYTF. The CDR3 DNA reads as TGTGCCTGGAGTCCCGGGGTCTATGGCTACACCTTC. The full variable domain, with the rest looked up from reference TRBV30 and TRBJ1-2, is SQTIHQWPATLVQPVGSPLSLECTVEGTSNPNLYWYRQAAGRGLQLLFYSVGIGQISSEVPQNLSASRPQDRQFILSSKKLLLSDSGFYLCAWSPGVYGYTFGSGTRLTVV.